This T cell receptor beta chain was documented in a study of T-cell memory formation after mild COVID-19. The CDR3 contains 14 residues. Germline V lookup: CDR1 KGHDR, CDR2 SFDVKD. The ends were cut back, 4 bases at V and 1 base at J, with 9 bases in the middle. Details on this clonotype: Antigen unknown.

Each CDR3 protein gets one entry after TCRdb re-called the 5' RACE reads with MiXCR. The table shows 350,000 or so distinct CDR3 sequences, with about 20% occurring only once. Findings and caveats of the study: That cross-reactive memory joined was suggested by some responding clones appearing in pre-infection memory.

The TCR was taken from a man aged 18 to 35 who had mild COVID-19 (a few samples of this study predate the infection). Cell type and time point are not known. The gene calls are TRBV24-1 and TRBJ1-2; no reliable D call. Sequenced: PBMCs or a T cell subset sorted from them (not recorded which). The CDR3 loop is CATSEAGYNYGYTF. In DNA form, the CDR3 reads TGTGCCACCAGTGAAGCAGGTTATAACTATGGCTACACCTTC.